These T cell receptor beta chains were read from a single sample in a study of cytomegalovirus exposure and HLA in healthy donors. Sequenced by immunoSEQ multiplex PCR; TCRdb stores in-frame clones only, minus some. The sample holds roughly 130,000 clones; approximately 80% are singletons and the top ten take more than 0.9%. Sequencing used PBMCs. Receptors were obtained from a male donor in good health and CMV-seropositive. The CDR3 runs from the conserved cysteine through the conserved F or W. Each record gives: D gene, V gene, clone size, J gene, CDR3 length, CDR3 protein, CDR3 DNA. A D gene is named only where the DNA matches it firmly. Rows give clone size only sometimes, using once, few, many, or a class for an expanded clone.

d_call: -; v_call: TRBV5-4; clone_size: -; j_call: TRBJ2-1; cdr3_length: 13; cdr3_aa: CASSLAGDNEQFF; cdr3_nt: TGTGCCAGCAGCTTGGCGGGAGACAATGAGCAGTTCTTC
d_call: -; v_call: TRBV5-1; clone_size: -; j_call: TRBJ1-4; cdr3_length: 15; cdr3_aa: CASSLDPPLNEKLFF; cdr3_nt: TGCGCCAGCAGCTTGGATCCGCCACTTAATGAAAAACTGTTTTTT
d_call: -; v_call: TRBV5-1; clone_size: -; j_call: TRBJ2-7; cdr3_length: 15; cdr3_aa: CASSDPGGESYEQYF; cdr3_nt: TGCGCCAGCAGCGATCCTGGAGGGGAATCCTACGAGCAGTACTTC
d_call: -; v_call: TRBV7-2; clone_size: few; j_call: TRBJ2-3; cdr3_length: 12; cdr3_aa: CASSPAGNTQYF; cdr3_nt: TGTGCCAGCAGCCCAGCCGGGAATACGCAGTATTTT
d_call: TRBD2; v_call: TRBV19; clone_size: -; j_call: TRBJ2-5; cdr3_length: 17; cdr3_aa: CASSHAAAGGGLETQYF; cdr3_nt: TGTGCCAGTAGCCACGCGGCAGCGGGAGGGGGGTTGGAGACCCAGTACTTC
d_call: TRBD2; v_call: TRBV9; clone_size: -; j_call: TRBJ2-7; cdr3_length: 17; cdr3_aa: CASSGTGTSGSNDEQYF; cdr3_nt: TGTGCCAGCAGCGGGACGGGGACTAGCGGGAGTAATGACGAGCAGTACTTC
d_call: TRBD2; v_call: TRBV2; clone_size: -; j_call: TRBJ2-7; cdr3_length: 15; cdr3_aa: CASRVAGGRGYEQYF; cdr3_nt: TGTGCCAGCAGAGTAGCGGGAGGGAGGGGCTACGAGCAGTACTTC
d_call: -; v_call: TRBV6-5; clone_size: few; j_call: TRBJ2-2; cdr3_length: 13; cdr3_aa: CASSPTATGELFF; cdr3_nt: TGTGCCAGCAGTCCTACAGCCACCGGGGAGCTGTTTTTT
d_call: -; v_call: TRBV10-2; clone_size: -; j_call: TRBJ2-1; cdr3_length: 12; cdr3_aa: CASSPSSREQFF; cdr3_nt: TGCGCCAGCAGTCCCTCCTCCAGGGAGCAGTTCTTC
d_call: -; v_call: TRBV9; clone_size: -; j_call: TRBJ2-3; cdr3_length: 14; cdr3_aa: CASSVASDTDTQYF; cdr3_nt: TGTGCCAGCAGCGTGGCTAGCGACACAGATACGCAGTATTTT
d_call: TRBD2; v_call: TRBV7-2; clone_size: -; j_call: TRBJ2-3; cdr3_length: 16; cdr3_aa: CASSLIAGSYTDTQYF; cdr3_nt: TGTGCCAGCAGCCTAATAGCGGGATCATACACAGATACGCAGTATTTT
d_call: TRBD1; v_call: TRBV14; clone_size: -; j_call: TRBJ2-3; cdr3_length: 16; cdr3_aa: CASSQRMDRNTDTQYF; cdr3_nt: TGTGCCAGCAGCCAGCGAATGGACAGGAACACAGATACGCAGTATTTT
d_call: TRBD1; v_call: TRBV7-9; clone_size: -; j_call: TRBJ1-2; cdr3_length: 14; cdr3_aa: CASSGPDRTGGYTF; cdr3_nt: TGTGCCAGCAGCGGACCGGACAGGACAGGTGGCTACACCTTC
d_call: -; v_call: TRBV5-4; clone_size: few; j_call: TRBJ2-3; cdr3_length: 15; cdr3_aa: CASSFPQGGTDTQYF; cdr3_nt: TGTGCCAGCAGCTTCCCCCAAGGGGGCACAGATACGCAGTATTTT
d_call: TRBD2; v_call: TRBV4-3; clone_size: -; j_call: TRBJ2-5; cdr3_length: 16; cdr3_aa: CASSQDTGGGQETQYF; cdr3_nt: TGCGCCAGCAGCCAAGACACGGGGGGGGGACAAGAGACCCAGTACTTC
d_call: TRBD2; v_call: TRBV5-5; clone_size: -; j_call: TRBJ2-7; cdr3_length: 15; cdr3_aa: CASGFETSPTYEQYF; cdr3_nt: TGTGCCAGCGGATTCGAGACTAGCCCCACCTACGAGCAGTACTTC
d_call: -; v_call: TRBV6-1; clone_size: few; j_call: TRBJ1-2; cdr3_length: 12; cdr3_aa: CASSQTQAGYTF; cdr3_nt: TGTGCCAGCAGTCAGACCCAAGCGGGCTACACCTTC
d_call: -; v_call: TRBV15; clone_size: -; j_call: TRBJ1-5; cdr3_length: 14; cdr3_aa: CATRPTGDNQPQHF; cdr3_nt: TGTGCCACCAGACCAACCGGGGACAATCAGCCCCAGCATTTT
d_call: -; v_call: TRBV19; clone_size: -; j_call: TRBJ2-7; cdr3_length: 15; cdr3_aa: CASSSGTRGGPEQYF; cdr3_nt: TGTGCCAGTAGTTCCGGGACCCGAGGGGGTCCCGAGCAGTACTTC
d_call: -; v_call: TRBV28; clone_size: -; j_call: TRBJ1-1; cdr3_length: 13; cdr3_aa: CASSVHMNTEAFF; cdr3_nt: TGTGCCAGCAGCGTACACATGAACACTGAAGCTTTCTTT
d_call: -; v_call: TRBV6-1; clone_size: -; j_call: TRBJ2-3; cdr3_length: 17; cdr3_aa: CASSEEEVGLHADTQYF; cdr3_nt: TGTGCCAGCAGTGAAGAGGAAGTAGGACTCCATGCCGATACGCAGTATTTT
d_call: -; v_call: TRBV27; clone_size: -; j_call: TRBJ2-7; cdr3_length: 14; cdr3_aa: CASSLGGPSYEQYF; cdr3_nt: TGTGCCAGCAGCCTTGGGGGCCCCTCCTACGAGCAGTACTTC
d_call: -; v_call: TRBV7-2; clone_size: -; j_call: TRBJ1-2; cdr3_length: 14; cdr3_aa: CASSSLQGSSGYTF; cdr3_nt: TGTGCCAGCAGCTCACTCCAGGGATCCAGTGGCTACACCTTC
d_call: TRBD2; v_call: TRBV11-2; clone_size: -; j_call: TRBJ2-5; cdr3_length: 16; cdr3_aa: CASSLWGGGVQETQYF; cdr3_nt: TGTGCCAGCAGCTTATGGGGCGGGGGGGTACAAGAGACCCAGTACTTC
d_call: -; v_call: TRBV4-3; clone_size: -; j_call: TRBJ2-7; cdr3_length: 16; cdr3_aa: CASSQVFPGPSYEQYF; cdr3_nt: TGCGCCAGCAGCCAAGTTTTTCCGGGTCCCTCCTACGAGCAGTACTTC
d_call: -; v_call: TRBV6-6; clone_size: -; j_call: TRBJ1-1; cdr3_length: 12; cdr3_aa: CASSSGSAEAFF; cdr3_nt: TGTGCCAGCAGCTCCGGTAGCGCTGAAGCTTTCTTT